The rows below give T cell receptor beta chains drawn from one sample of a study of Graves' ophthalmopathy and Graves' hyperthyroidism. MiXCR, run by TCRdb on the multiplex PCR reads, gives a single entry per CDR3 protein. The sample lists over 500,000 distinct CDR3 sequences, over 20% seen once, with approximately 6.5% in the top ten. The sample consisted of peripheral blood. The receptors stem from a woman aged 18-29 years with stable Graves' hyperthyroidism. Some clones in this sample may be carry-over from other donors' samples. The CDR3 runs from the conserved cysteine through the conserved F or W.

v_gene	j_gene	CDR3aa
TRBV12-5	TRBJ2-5	CASGLGAHQETQYF
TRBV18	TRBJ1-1	CASSSGQLMNTGAFF
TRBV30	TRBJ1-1	CAWRDRGLGTEAFF
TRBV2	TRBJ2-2	CASTKTSARNTGELFF
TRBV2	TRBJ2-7	CASSGTRGEQYF
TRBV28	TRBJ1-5	CASTPATGRSNQPQHF
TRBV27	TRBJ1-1	CASSQFLDTEAFF
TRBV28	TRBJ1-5	CASRSFADYSNQPQHF
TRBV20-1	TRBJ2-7	CSASEGTYEQYF
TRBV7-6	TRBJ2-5	CASSFRDRGPQETQYF
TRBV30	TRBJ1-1	CAWSPRTGSTFF
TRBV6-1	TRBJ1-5	CASSEGLGGNQPQHF
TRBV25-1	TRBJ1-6	CASSQGAWNSPLHF
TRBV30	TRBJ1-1	CARGGGRTEAFF
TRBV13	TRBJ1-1	CASSPEGSVGNTEAFF
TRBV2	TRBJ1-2	CASSGRTNYGYTF
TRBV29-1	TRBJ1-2	CSALANYGYTF
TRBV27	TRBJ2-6	CASSSGHSVNSGANVLTF
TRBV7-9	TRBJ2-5	CASSLEQPQYF
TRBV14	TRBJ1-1	CASSWDMNTEAFF
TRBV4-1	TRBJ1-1	CASSPMTGRTEAFF
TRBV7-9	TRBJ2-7	CASSLGSEPYEQYF
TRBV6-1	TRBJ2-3	CASSEQPRTDTQYF
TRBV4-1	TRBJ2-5	CASSQGTSGAQTQYF
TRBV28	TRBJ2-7	CASSFTSGDPYEQYF
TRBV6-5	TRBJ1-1	CASTPGGGRTEAFF
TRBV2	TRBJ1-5	CASQDRDHQPQHF
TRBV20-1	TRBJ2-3	CSARDPGLAGTDTQYF
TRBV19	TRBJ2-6	CASADGTMAANVLTF
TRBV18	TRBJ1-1	CASSIQGGNTEAFF
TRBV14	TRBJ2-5	CASSHNLGTRGVVETQYF
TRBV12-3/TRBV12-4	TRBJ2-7	CASSLSGSDYEQYF
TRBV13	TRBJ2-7	CASSLGTLEQYF
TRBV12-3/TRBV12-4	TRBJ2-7	CASSFGAASTYEQYF
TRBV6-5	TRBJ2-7	CASRRIGTSGRVADYEQYF
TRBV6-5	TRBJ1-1	CASSYSISGTMNTEAFF
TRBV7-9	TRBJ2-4	CASSFPQRTGLENIQYF
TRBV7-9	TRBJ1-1	CASSPTIRGTEAFF
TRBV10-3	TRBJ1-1	CAIRERGQSNTEAFF
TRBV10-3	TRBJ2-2	CATRRLDTGELFF
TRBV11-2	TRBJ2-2	CASSPRKPNTGELFF
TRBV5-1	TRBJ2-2	CASSLRNRAENTGELFF
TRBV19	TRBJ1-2	CASRPTQSRSGYTF
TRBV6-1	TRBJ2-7	CASSASDRGQYEQYF
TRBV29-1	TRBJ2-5	CSVGTGRETQYF
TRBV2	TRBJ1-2	CASKVTGAEGYTF
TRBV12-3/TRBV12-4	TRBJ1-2	CASTGRPRSYTF
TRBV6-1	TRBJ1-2	CASGTINYGYTF
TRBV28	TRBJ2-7	CASLLTGGGEQYF
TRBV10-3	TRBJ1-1	CAISLRESTEAFF
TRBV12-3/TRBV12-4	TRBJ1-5	CASSLDHGPNQPQHF
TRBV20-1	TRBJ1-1	CSAPPGDSRTEAFF
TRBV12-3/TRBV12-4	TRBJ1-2	CASSSQGQTNYGYTF